The 4 T cell receptor beta chains given below trace back to one sample, sequenced in a study of T cells after yellow fever vaccination. TCRdb re-analysed the 5' RACE reads in MiXCR, keeping a single row per CDR3 protein. The sample has about 27,000 distinct CDR3 sequences; roughly 4.7% are singletons. Sequenced material: PBMCs, either bulk or a sorted T-cell subset (CD4+, CD8+, memory, or dextramer-sorted; not recorded which), taken on the day of the yellow fever booster vaccination. These receptors came from a man aged 18 to 35 who received the YFV17D yellow fever vaccine.

Points on this clonotype: This could be a read error, since a much larger clone is one nucleotide away. The CDR3 protein is CASFRLTGLQKTQYF. For the CDR3, the DNA is TGTGCCTCCTTCCGACTGACAGGACTCCAGAAGACCCAGTACTTC. The genes are TRBV7-2 and TRBJ2-5, with D possibly matching TRBD1 (6 bases). CDR3 length: 15 amino acids. From germline, CDR1 is SGHTA and CDR2 FQGNSA. Trimming shortened V by 11 bases and J by 6 bases, and 25 bases separated the two germline ends. Variable domain in full (rest from reference TRBV7-2 and TRBJ2-5): GAGVSQSPSNKVTEKGKDVELRCDPISGHTALYWYRQSLGQGLEFLIYFQGNSAPDKSGLPSDRFSAERTGGSVSTLTIQRTQQEDSAVYLCASFRLTGLQKTQYFGPGTRLLVL.

This clonotype was seen ten or more times. The gene calls are TRBV6-2 or TRBV6-3 and TRBJ2-1, with 10 bases fitting TRBD2. The CDR3 is 14 amino acids. The J segment lost 7 bases and the V segment lost 0 bases, leaving 0 bases of the junction unmatched. Germline CDR1 and CDR2: MNHEY and SVGEGT. CDR3 in amino acids: CASSYSSGGNEQFF. The DNA for the CDR3 is TGTGCCAGCAGTTACTCTAGCGGGGGGAATGAGCAGTTCTTC.

This CDR3 is CASSELAYPGEKLFF. In nucleotides, the CDR3 is TGTGCCAGCAGTGAGTTGGCGTACCCTGGTGAAAAACTGTTTTTT. The gene calls are TRBV2 and TRBJ1-4, with D unclear. Germline V gene lookup returns CDR1 SNHLY and CDR2 FYNNEI. V lost 3 bases, J lost 7 bases, and 15 bases lay in between. There are 15 residues in the CDR3.

This clonotype was recorded many times. The rearrangement uses TRBV15 and TRBJ2-7; D is perhaps TRBD1 or TRBD2 (5 bases each). The CDR3 totals 15 residues. CDR1 and CDR2 (germline): LNHNV, YYDKDF (reference sequence). Trimming removed 1 base at V and 4 bases at J, with 14 bases between. This CDR3 reads CATSRGLYGAYEQYF. DNA for the CDR3: TGTGCCACCAGCAGAGGACTGTACGGGGCTTACGAGCAGTACTTC.